This paragraph covers one TCR beta chain sequence. No cognate antigen has been identified for it. Base qualities are missing; no much larger clone stands one base away. The germline V gene encodes CDR1 SGHTA and CDR2 FQGNSA. At the junction V is shortened by 6 bases and J by 5 bases; bases outside the gene matches: 7. The CDR3 goes from the cysteine to the phenylalanine over 15 residues. The entry retains the CDR3 DNA only, 45 bases that are in frame from base 1. Whole blood was collected in K2EDTA tubes by collaborating institutions according to the institutions' own protocols. For TCRbeta analysis, collaborator samples were shipped as frozen whole blood, as isolated PBMCs, or as DNA extracted from either sample type. The data stem from a study of blood T cell repertoires in COVID-19 (dated by TCRdb to about 2020). For the wider study: Collaborator samples came from the United States, Italy and Spain and covered acute and convalescent phases of COVID-19. Where available, HLA class I and class II types were taken from metadata supplied by the sample provider and were not determined by assay-based typing. The prospective study material was composed of cDNA or gDNA derived from T cells, B-cell-depleted T cells, or PBMCs. Samples came from the ongoing ImmuneRACE study (first 160 participants) plus 1,254 subjects from 6 global collaborators. The repertoires were made available in a free public database intended to serve as a resource for research on the immune response to SARS-CoV-2. A de-identified subject ID, COVID-19 status, age in years and sex were almost always included in the sample metadata. Deeply sampled blood TCRbeta repertoires from subjects exposed to, actively infected with, or recovered from COVID-19 were included in the dataset. Results the study describes overall, beyond this receptor: Clinical and demographic metadata were provided uncurated, with the amount varying by source and participant.

The immunoSEQ Assay, a bias-controlled multiplex PCR, was used to amplify TCRbeta CDR3 regions from genomic DNA. Per the source publication's procedure: Nucleated cell counts per sample were estimated from amplification of reference gene primers within the assay. To quantify the absolute abundance of each unique TCRbeta CDR3 rearrangement, sequence reads were collapsed and filtered. Productive Simpson clonality was computed per sample as the square root of Simpson's diversity index over productive rearrangements. The clones in this table, taken by TCRdb from immuneACCESS, are in-frame only. Not every clone is retained; where verified, under half of the shortfall comes from an unresolved V gene, and the cause of the rest is unknown. V and J calls and clone size come straight from that table; D and trimming were deduced from the DNA. The sample profile shows 85,000 to 130,000 clones; roughly 92% of them were found once. The ten largest clones take up around 5.7% of the sample.

The receptor was derived from a man in his 70s with acute or convalescent COVID-19. The specimen was peripheral blood. The V and J genes are TRBV7-2 and TRBJ2-7, and TRBD2 matches 13 of the central bases. The CDR3 region has the sequence CASSPGLAGKNEQYF. The nucleotide sequence reads as follows: TGTGCCAGCAGTCCGGGACTAGCGGGGAAAAACGAGCAGTACTTC.